One sample yielded the 20 T cell receptor beta chains listed below, sequenced in a study of shared clonotypes between healthy human individuals. Cells designated naive CD8 were CD45RO-negative and were positively selected for CCR7, with terminally differentiated effector memory CD45RA+ cells excluded. The protocol was immunoSEQ multiplex PCR, while the TCRdb copy is restricted to in-frame clones and leaves out a portion. This sample has some 2,000,000 clones, with roughly 95% found just once. The specimen was naive CD8+ T cells sorted from blood. The receptors were sampled from a man younger than 35 in good health.

The rearrangement links TRBV21-1 to TRBJ2-7. TRBV21-1 is a pseudogene. This CDR3 has 14 amino acids. The DNA of the CDR3 is TGTGCCAGCAGCAAAGGACGGGCAGCCTACGAGCAGTACTTC. Its translation is CASSKGRAAYEQYF.

The chain recombines TRBV28 with TRBJ1-2, with 8 bases fitting TRBD1. Per the germline V gene, CDR1 is MDHEN and CDR2 is SYDVKM. This CDR3 comprises 15 residues. V dropped 2 bases and J dropped 5; count of bases not matched to a gene: 7. The CDR3 DNA follows: TGTGCCAGCAGTTTAACGGCGACAGGGGAATATGGCTACACCTTC. Translating gives CASSLTATGEYGYTF.

This rearrangement joins TRBV6-5 to TRBJ2-7, with TRBD2 identical over 8 bases. The CDR3 has 15 amino acids. V lost 2 bases, J lost 2 bases, and 5 bases stayed unmatched. The V gene's germline CDR1 is MNHEY and CDR2 SVGAGI. For the CDR3, the DNA is TGTGCCAGCAGTTACGCTAGCGGGTCCACCTACGAGCAGTACTTC. It yields the protein CASSYASGSTYEQYF.

With respect to this clone: The identical CDR3 is also encoded by other nucleotide sequences in the sample. V gene TRBV28 combines with J gene TRBJ1-1; D is perhaps TRBD1 (6 bases). The CDR3 sequence is 14 residues long. V gave up 4 bases and J gave up 2 bases, with 11 bases separating them. CDR1 MDHEN and CDR2 SYDVKM come from the germline V gene. CDR3 nucleotides: TGTGCCAGCAGTTGGGGACATTCCAACACTGAAGCTTTCTTT. It encodes CASSWGHSNTEAFF.

The chain links TRBV5-1 to TRBJ2-1, with D possibly TRBD2 on 6 matching bases. V was shortened by 2 bases and J by 3 bases, with 9 bases between the two germline ends. CDR1 is SGHRS and CDR2 is YFSETQ in the germline V gene. CDR3 length: 14 amino acids. CDR3 DNA sequence: TGCGCCAGCAGCTTCTCTAGCGTCTACAATGAGCAGTTCTTC. Protein sequence: CASSFSSVYNEQFF.

The genes are TRBV9 and TRBJ2-1; D is uncertain. The CDR3 runs to 15 residues. Germline CDR1 SGDLS, CDR2 YYNGEE. V lost 0 bases, J lost 6 bases, and 13 bases lay in between. CDR3 coding DNA: TGTGCCAGCAGCGTAGCTACCCAGGCTGGCAATGAGCAGTTCTTC. Translated: CASSVATQAGNEQFF.

This clone was observed a single time. The chain uses TRBV12-5 and TRBJ2-7; TRBD1 matches 10 bases. CDR1 is LGHNT and CDR2 is FRNRAP in the germline V gene. The CDR3 totals 14 residues. J gave up 5 bases and V 2 bases, and 3 bases lay outside the gene matches. CDR3 sequence reads: CASGLIGTGDEQYF. The CDR3 region has the DNA TGTGCTAGTGGTTTGATAGGGACAGGGGACGAGCAGTACTTC. Complete variable domain (other parts from reference TRBV12-5 and TRBJ2-7): DARVTQTPRHKVTEMGQEVTMRCQPILGHNTVFWYRQTMMQGLELLAYFRNRAPLDDSGMPKDRFSAEMPDATLATLKIQPSEPRDSAVYFCASGLIGTGDEQYFGPGTRLTVT.

The J gene is TRBJ2-7, the V gene TRBV30; the D gene could be TRBD1 or TRBD2 (5 bases each). The CDR3 has 12 amino acids. The germline V gene encodes CDR1 GTSNPN and CDR2 SVGIG (reference sequence). Trimming removed 3 bases from V and 4 bases from J, with 10 bases in between. The CDR3 DNA follows: TGTGCCTGGAGGGGGGACCTGTACGAGCAGTACTTC. Translation gives CAWRGDLYEQYF.

The J gene is TRBJ2-7, the V gene TRBV6-1; 14 nucleotides align to TRBD2. The CDR3 runs 19 residues. Germline CDR1 reads MNHNS; CDR2 reads SASEGT. The ends lost 4 bases at V and 5 bases at J; junction bases unmatched: 16. Written as DNA, the CDR3 is TGTGCCAGCAGTGCAGGGACTAGCGGGAGTGTGAAGGGTATCGACGAGCAGTACTTC. Its protein is CASSAGTSGSVKGIDEQYF.

This clone has a handful of counts. The genes are TRBV10-2 and TRBJ1-6; D gene ambiguous. The germline gives CDR1 WSHSY, CDR2 SAAADI. Trimming cost V 3 bases and J 0 bases, with 6 bases left between them. The CDR3 consists of 15 residues. The CDR3 coding sequence is TGCGCCAGCAGTGAAGACGGCTCCTATAATTCACCCCTCCACTTT. Amino acids: CASSEDGSYNSPLHF.

The CDR3: CASSLMTGPTNYGYTF. CDR3 nucleotide sequence: TGTGCCAGCAGCCTGATGACAGGACCAACTAACTATGGCTACACCTTC. The chain recombines TRBV7-6 with TRBJ1-2, with D possibly TRBD1 on 6 matching bases. Germline lookup yields CDR1 SGHVS and CDR2 FNYEAQ. This CDR3 comprises 16 residues. The V end lost 5 bases, the J end lost 0 bases, and 16 bases lay between the germline ends.

This sequence joins TRBV7-8 and TRBJ1-2; the match to TRBD1 covers 9 bases. V was clipped by 5 bases and J by 4 bases; unmatched bases: 11. Germline CDR1 SGHVS, CDR2 FQNEAQ. There are 16 residues in the CDR3. CDR3 region: CASSADRGPLFYGYTF. As DNA, the CDR3 is TGTGCCAGCAGCGCGGACAGGGGACCTCTATTCTATGGCTACACCTTC.

To note about this clone: Other DNA variants within this sample encode the same CDR3. This chain uses TRBV7-9 with TRBJ1-5, with a tentative D call TRBD1 (6 bases). Trimming removed 4 bases at V and 2 bases at J, with 12 bases between. Germline CDR1 is SEHNR and CDR2 is FQNEAQ (reference sequence). The CDR3 sequence is 15 residues long. CDR3: CASSSTGSGNQPQHF. The CDR3, as DNA: TGTGCCAGCAGCTCGACAGGTTCGGGCAATCAGCCCCAGCATTTT.

V and J are TRBV5-8 and TRBJ2-1; no firm D call. This CDR3 region has 14 residues. Germline values: CDR1 SGHTS, CDR2 YDEGEE. Trimming took off 4 bases at V and 2 bases at J, with 10 bases between the two ends. CDR3 in DNA: TGTGCCAGCAGCCCCCCGGCCCCCTACAATGAGCAGTTCTTC. This translates into CASSPPAPYNEQFF.

This chain joins TRBV7-6 and TRBJ2-1; 10 nucleotides line up with TRBD1. From germline, CDR1 is SGHVS and CDR2 FNYEAQ. Trimming at V came to 8 bases and at J to 4 bases, leaving 2 bases not matched to a gene. There are 13 residues in the CDR3. This chain's CDR3 is CASRDRGYNEQFF. DNA of the CDR3: TGTGCCAGCCGGGACAGGGGATACAATGAGCAGTTCTTC.

This chain joins TRBV7-9 and TRBJ2-1; D is unresolved. Germline V CDR1 and CDR2: SEHNR, FQNEAQ (reference sequence). The CDR3 is made up of 12 amino acids. V lost 5 bases and J lost 8, with 10 bases in between. The CDR3 sequence: CASSPATYEQFF. CDR3 bases: TGTGCCAGCAGCCCGGCGACGTATGAGCAGTTCTTC.

This sequence joins TRBV28 and TRBJ1-6; the D gene is possibly TRBD1 (6 bases). Trimming took off 5 bases at V and 7 bases at J, with 18 bases between the two ends. Germline CDR1 is MDHEN and CDR2 is SYDVKM. The CDR3 contains 16 residues. CDR3 sequence: CASSLNGGLGNSPLHF. The DNA of the CDR3 is TGTGCCAGCAGTCTGAATGGGGGGCTTGGGAATTCACCCCTCCACTTT.

The chain joins TRBV7-8 to TRBJ2-1; 9 bases align to TRBD1. This CDR3 spans 15 amino acids. CDR1 and CDR2 (germline): SGHVS, FQNEAQ. J gave up 4 bases and V 4 bases, and 5 bases lay outside the gene matches. CDR3: CASSSRTGVYNEQFF. The CDR3, as DNA: TGTGCCAGCAGCTCCCGGACAGGGGTTTACAATGAGCAGTTCTTC.

The gene calls are TRBV10-1 and TRBJ2-4, with D perhaps matching TRBD1 or TRBD2 (5 bases each). This CDR3 is built from 21 residues. The germline V and J ends were trimmed by 2 bases and 0 bases, with 26 bases remaining between them. Germline CDR1 reads WNHNN; CDR2 reads SYGVQD (reference sequence). CDR3 in DNA: TGCGCCAGCAGTGAGGATGAGGGGATGATAGCAAACCGACTAGCCAAAAACATTCAGTACTTC. Protein: CASSEDEGMIANRLAKNIQYF.

The rearrangement uses TRBV27 and TRBJ1-1; TRBD1 agrees at 8 bases. Per germline, CDR1 MNHEY and CDR2 SMNVEV (reference sequence). The CDR3 is 14 amino acids. V dropped 7 bases and J dropped 0; count of bases not matched to a gene: 4. The chain's CDR3 is CASKRQGLNTEAFF. CDR3 DNA: TGTGCCAGCAAAAGACAGGGGTTGAACACTGAAGCTTTCTTT.